This TCR beta chain was identified in a study of blood T cell repertoires in COVID-19. Study background: The United States, Italy and Spain were the sources of the acute and convalescent COVID-19 samples.

This clone showed up just a few times. TCRdb's copy holds only in-frame clones and misses some; the assay was immunoSEQ multiplex PCR. Of about 100,000 clones detected, almost 80% appear once; the ten largest clones hold 12%. The receptor was derived from a woman aged 70-85 years with acute or convalescent COVID-19. The sample taken for sequencing was peripheral blood.

The chain's CDR3 is CASSSSTGTGEKLFF. DNA for the CDR3: TGTGCCAGTAGTTCGTCGACAGGGACTGGGGAAAAACTGTTTTTT. V is TRBV19 and J is TRBJ1-4; 7 bases line up with TRBD1. The germline V gene encodes CDR1 LNHDA and CDR2 SQIVND (reference sequence). The V segment lost 5 bases and the J segment 8 bases; nucleotides outside the gene matches: 11. The CDR3 runs 15 residues.